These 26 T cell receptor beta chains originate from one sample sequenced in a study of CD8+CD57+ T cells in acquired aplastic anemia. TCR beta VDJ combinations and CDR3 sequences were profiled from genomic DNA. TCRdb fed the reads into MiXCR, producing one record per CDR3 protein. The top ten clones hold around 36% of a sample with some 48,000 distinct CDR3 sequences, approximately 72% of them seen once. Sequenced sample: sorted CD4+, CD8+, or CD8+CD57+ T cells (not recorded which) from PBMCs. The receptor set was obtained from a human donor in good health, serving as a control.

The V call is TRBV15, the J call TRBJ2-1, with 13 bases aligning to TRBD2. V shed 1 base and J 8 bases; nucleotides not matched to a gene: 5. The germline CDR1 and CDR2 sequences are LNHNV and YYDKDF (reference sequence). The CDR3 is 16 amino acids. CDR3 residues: CATSRAAGLAGYEQFF. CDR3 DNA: TGTGCCACCAGCAGAGCTGCGGGACTAGCGGGATATGAGCAGTTCTTC.

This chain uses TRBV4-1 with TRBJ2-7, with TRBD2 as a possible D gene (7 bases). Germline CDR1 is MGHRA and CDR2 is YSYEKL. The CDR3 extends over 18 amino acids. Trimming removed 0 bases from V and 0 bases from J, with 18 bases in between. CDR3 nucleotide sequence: TGCGCCAGCAGCCAAGAGAGAACGGGGGGACACATCTCCTACGAGCAGTACTTC. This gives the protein CASSQERTGGHISYEQYF.

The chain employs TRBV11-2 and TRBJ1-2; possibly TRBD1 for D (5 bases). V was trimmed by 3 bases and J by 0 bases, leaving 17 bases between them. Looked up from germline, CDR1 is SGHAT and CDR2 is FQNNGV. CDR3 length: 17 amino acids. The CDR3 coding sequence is TGTGCCAGCAGCTTTTTAGTTACAGGTTTAACTAACTATGGCTACACCTTC. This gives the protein CASSFLVTGLTNYGYTF.

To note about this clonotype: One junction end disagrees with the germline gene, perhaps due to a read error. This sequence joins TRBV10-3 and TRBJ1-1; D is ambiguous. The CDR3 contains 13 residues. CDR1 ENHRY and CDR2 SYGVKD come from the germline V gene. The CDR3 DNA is TGTGCCAGCAGTCCCCCTTCGAACACTGAAGCTTTCTTT. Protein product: CASSPPSNTEAFF.

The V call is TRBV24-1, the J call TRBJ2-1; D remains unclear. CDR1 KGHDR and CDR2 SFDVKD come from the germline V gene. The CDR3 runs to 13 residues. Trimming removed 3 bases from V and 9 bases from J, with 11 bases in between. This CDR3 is CATSDAASSEQFF. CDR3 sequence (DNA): TGTGCCACCAGTGATGCCGCTTCAAGTGAGCAGTTCTTC.

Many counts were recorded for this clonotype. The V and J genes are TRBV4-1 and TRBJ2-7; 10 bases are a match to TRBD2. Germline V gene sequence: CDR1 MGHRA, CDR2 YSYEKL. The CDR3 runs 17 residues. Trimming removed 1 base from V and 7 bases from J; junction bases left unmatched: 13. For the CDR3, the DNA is TGCGCCAGCAGCCAAGCCTCGGTCACTAGCGGGAAGGGGGAGCAGTACTTC. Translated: CASSQASVTSGKGEQYF.

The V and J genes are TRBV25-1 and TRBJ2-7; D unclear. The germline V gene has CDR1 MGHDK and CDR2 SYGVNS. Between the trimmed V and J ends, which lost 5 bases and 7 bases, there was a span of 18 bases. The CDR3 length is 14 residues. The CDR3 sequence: CASSTMAVVREQYF. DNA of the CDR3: TGTGCCAGCAGTACGATGGCCGTGGTGCGTGAGCAGTACTTC.

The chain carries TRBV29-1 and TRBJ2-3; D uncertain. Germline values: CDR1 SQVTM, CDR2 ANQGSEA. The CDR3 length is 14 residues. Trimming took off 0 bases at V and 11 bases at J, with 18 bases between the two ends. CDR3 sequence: CSVEEVGYGNEQYF. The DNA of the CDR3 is TGCAGCGTTGAAGAGGTAGGATATGGCAATGAGCAGTATTTT.

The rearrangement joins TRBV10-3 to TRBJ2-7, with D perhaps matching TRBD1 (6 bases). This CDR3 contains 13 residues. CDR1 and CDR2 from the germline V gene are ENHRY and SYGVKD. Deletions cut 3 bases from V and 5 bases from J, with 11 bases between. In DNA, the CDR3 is TGTGCCATCAGTGAAGGACAGTTCGACGAGCAGTACTTC. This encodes CAISEGQFDEQYF.

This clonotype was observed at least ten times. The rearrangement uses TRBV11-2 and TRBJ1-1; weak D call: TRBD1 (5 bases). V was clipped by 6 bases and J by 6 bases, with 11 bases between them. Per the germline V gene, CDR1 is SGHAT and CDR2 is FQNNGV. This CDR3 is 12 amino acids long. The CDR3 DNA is TGTGCCAGCAGAAAGGGGATGGCTGAAGCTTTCTTT. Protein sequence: CASRKGMAEAFF.

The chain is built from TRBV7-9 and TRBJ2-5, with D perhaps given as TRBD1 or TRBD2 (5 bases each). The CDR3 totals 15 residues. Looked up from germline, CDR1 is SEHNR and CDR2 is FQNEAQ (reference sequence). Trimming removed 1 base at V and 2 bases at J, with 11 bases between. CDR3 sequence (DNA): TGTGCCAGCAGCTTAGGGGGGAAAGCTCAAGAGACCCAGTACTTC. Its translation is CASSLGGKAQETQYF.

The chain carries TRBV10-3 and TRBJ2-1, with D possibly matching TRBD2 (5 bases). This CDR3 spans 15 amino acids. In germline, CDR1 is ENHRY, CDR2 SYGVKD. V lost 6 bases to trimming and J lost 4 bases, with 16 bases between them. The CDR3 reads CAISPSGGPYNEQFF. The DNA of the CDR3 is TGTGCCATCAGCCCCTCGGGCGGGCCTTACAATGAGCAGTTCTTC.

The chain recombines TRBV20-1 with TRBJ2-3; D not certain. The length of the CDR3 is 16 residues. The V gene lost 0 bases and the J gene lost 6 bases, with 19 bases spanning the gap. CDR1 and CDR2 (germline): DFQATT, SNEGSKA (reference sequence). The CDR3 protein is CSARDRASYRMDTQYF. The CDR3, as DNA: TGCAGTGCTAGAGATCGAGCGAGCTACCGTATGGATACGCAGTATTTT.

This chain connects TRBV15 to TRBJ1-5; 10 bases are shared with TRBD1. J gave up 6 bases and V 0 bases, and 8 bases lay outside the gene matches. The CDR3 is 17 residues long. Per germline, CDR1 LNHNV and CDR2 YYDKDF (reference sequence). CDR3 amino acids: CATSREGTGERGQPQHF. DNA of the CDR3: TGTGCCACCAGCAGAGAGGGGACAGGGGAGCGGGGTCAGCCCCAGCATTTT.

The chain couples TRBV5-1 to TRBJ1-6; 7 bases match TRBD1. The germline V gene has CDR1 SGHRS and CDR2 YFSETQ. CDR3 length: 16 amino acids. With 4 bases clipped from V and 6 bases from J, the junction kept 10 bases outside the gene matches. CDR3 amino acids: CASSRTADRVNSPLHF. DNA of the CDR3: TGCGCCAGCAGCCGCACAGCCGACAGGGTTAATTCACCCCTCCACTTT.

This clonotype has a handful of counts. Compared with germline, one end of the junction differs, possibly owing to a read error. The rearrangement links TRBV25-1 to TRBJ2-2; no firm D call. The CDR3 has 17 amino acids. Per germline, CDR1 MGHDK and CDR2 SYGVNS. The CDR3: CTSSARVLAENTGELFF. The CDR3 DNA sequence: TGTACCAGCAGCGCTAGAGTACTCGCTGAGAACACCGGGGAGCTGTTTTTT.

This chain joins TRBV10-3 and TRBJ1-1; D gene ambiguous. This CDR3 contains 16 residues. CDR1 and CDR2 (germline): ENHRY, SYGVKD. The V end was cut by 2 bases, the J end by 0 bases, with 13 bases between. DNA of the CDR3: TGTGCCATCAGTGAGAGGGCCGATGGCATGAACACTGAAGCTTTCTTT. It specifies CAISERADGMNTEAFF.

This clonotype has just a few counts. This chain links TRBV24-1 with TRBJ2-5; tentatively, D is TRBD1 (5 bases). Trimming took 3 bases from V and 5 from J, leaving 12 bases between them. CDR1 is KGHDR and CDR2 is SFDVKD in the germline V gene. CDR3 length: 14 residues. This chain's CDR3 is CATSDTRVRETQYF. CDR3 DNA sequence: TGTGCCACCAGTGATACCAGGGTTCGTGAGACCCAGTACTTC.

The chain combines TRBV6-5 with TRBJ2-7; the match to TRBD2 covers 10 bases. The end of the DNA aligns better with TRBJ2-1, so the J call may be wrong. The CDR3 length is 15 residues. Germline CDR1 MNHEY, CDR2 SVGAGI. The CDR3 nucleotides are TGTGCCAGCAGTTACGGACTAGCGGCCTACAATGAGCAGTTCTTC. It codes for CASSYGLAAYNEQFF.

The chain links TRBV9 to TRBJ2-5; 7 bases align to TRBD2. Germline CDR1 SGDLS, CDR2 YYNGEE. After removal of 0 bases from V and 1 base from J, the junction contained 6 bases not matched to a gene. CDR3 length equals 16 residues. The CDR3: CASSVGTSSGQETQYF. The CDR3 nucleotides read TGTGCCAGCAGCGTAGGGACCTCTAGCGGCCAAGAGACCCAGTACTTC. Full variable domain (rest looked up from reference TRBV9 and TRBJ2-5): DSGVTQTPKHLITATGQRVTLRCSPRSGDLSVYWYQQSLDQGLQFLIQYYNGEERAKGNILERFSAQQFPDLHSELNLSSLELGDSALYFCASSVGTSSGQETQYFGPGTRLLVL.

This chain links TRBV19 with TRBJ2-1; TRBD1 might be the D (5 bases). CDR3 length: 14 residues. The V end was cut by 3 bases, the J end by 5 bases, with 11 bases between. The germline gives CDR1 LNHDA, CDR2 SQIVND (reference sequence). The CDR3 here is CASSIPRVHNEQFF. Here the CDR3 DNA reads TGTGCCAGTAGTATCCCCAGGGTCCACAATGAGCAGTTCTTC.

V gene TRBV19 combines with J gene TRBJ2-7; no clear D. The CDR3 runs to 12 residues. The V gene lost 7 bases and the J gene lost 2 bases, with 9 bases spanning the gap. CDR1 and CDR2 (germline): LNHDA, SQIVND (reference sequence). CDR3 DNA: TGTGCCAGTATGACAAGAACCTACGAGCAGTACTTC. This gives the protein CASMTRTYEQYF.

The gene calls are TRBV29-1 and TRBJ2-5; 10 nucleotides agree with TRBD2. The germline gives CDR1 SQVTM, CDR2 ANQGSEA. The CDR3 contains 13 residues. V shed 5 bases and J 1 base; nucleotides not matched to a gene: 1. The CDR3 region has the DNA TGCAGCGTTAAGCGGGGGGGCCAAGAGACCCAGTACTTC. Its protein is CSVKRGGQETQYF.

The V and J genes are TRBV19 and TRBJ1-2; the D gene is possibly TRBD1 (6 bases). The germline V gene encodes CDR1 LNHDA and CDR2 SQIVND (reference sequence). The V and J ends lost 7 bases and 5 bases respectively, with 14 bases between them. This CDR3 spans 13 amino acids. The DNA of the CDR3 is TGTGCCAGTACAGGGGATGTGGGGTATGGCTACACCTTC. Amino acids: CASTGDVGYGYTF.

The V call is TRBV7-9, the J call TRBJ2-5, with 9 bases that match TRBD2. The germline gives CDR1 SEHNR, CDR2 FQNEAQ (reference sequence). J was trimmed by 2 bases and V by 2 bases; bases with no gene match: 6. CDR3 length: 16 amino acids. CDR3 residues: CASSLHVLAGQETQYF. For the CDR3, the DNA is TGTGCCAGCAGCTTACATGTTCTAGCGGGACAAGAGACCCAGTACTTC. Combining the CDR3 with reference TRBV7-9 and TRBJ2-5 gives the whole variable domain DTGVSQNPRHKITKRGQNVTFRCDPISEHNRLYWYRQTLGQGPEFLTYFQNEAQLEKSRLLSDRFSAERPKGSFSTLEIQRTEQGDSAMYLCASSLHVLAGQETQYFGPGTRLLVL.

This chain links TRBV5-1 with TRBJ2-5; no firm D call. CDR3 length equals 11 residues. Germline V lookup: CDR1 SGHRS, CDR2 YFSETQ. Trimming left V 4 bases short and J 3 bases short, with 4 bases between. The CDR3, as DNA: TGCGCCAGCAGCCACGAAGAGACCCAGTACTTC. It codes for CASSHEETQYF.